This TCR beta chain was profiled in a study of blood T cell repertoires in COVID-19. Study at large: The origin of the acute and convalescent COVID-19 samples was the United States, Italy and Spain. The analysed material was cDNA or gDNA that came from T cells, B-cell-depleted T cells, or PBMCs.

In the authors' methods: By means of reference gene primer amplification, nucleated cell counts were estimated. Method: immunoSEQ multiplex PCR; TCRdb's copy keeps in-frame clones and lacks some. V and J calls plus clone size are reproduced from that table; the DNA served to infer D and trimming. In the table there are around 150,000 clones, over 85% of which are singletons. Germline V CDR1 and CDR2: SGHAT, FQNNGV. The ends lost 5 bases at V and 4 bases at J; junction bases unmatched: 4. CDR3 size: 14 residues. This clone was detected only a few times. The sequencing input was peripheral blood. The receptor was derived from a woman aged 45-65 years with acute or convalescent COVID-19. The chain recombines TRBV11-2 with TRBJ2-2, with 7 bases matching TRBD1. CDR3 DNA sequence: TGTGCCAGCAGCGATACAGGGGCCACCGGGGAGCTGTTTTTT. It yields the protein CASSDTGATGELFF.